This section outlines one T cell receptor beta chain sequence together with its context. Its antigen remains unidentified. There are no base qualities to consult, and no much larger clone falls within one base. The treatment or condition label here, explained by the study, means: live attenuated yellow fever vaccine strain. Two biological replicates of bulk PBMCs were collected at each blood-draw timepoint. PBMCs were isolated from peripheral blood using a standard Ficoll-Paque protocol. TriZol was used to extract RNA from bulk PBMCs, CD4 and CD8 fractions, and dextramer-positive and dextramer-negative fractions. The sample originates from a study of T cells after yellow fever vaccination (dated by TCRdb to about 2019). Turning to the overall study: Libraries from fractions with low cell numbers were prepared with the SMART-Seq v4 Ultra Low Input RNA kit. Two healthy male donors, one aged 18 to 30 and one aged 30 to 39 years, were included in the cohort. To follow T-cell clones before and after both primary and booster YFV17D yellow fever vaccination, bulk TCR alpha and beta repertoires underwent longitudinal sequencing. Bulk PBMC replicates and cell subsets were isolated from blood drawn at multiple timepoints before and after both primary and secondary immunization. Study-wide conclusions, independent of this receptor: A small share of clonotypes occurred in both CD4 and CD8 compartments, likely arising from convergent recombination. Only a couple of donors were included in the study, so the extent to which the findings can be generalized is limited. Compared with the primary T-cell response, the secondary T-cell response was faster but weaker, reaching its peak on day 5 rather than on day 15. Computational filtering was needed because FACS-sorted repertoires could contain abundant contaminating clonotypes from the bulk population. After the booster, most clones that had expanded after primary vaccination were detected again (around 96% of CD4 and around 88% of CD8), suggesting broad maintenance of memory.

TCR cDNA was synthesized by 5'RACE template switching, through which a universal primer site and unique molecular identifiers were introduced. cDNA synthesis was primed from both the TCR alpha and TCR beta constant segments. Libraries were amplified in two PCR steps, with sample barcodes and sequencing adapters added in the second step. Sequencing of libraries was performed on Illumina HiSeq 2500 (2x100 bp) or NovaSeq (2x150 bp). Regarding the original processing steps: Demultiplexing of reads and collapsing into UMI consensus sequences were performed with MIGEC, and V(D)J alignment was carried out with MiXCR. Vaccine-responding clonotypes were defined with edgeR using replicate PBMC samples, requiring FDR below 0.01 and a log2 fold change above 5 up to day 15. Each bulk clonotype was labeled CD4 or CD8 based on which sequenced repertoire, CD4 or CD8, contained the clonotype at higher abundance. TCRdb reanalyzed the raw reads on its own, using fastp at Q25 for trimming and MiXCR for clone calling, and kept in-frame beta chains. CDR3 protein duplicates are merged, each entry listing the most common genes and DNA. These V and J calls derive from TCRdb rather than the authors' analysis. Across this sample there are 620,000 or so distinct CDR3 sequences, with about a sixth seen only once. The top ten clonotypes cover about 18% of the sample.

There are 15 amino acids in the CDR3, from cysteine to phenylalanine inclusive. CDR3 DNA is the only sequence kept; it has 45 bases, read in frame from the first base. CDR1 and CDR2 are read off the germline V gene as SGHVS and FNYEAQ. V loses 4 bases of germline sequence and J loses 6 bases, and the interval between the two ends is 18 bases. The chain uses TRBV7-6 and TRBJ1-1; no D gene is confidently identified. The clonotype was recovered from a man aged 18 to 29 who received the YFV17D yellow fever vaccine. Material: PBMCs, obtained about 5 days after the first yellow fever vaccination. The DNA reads TGTGCCAGCAGCTCCGAACCCAGGCGCCTGCCTGAAGCTTTCTTT. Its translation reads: CASSSEPRRLPEAFF.